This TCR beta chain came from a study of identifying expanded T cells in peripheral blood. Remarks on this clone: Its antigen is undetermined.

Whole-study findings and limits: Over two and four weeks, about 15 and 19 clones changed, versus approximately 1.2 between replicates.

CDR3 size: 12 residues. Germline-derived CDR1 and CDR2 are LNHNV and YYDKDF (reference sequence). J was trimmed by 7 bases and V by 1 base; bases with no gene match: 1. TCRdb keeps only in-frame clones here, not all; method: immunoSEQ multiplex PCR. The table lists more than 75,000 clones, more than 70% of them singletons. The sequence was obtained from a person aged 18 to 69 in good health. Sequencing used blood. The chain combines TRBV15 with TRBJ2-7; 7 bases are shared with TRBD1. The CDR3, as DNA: TGTGCCACCAGCAGAGTACAGGGGGAGCAGTACTTC. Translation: CATSRVQGEQYF.